The clone carrying this T cell receptor beta chain was recorded once. The source of the sample is a study of blood T cell repertoires in COVID-19. Turning to the study itself: PBMCs, B-cell-depleted T cells, or T cells provided the cDNA or gDNA that made up the material.

The germline gives CDR1 SGDLS, CDR2 YYNGEE. This CDR3 is built from 15 residues. Trimming removed 4 bases from V and 4 bases from J; junction bases left unmatched: 7. In the authors' workflow: Reference gene primer amplification gave estimated nucleated cell counts. Produced via immunoSEQ multiplex PCR; TCRdb's table is partial and in-frame only. That table gives V, J and clone size, and the DNA gave D and trimming. Of approximately 89,000 clones in the sample, around 92% were seen once. This TCR was sampled from a woman between 55 and 75 years old with active COVID-19. V is TRBV9 and J is TRBJ2-3; 9 bases match TRBD2. Sequenced input: peripheral blood. The CDR3 DNA is TGTGCCAGCAGCCCTAGCGGGACTGGCGCAGATACGCAGTATTTT. Its translation is CASSPSGTGADTQYF.